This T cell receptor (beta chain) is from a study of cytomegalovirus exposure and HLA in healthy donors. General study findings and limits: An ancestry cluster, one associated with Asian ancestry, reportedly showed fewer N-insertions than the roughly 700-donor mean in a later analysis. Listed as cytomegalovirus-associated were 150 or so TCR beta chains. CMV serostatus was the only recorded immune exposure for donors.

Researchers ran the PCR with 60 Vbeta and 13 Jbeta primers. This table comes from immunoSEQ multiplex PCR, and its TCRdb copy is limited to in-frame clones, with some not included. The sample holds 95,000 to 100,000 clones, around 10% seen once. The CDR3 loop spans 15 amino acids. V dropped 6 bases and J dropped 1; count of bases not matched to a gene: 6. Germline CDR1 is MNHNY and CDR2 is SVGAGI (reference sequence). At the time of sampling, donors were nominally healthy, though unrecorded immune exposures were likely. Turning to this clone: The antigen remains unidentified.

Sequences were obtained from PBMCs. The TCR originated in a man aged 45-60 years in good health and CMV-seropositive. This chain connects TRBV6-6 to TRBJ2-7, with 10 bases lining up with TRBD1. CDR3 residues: CASSLRDRGSYEQYF. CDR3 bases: TGTGCCAGCAGCCTCCGGGACAGGGGTTCCTACGAGCAGTACTTC.